Following are 12 T cell receptor beta chains from one sample sequenced in a study of blood T cell repertoires in COVID-19. Sequencing used immunoSEQ multiplex PCR; TCRdb keeps in-frame clones, though not all of them. The sample includes 110,000 to 150,000 clones, 70% to 85% of them seen just once. The source material was peripheral blood. The receptors here all came from a human donor in a cohort sampled during active COVID-19.

The chain carries TRBV7-8 and TRBJ2-2; 7 nucleotides align to TRBD1. Per the germline V gene, CDR1 is SGHVS and CDR2 is FQNEAQ. This CDR3 spans 17 amino acids. J lost 4 bases, V lost 3 bases, and 11 bases had no gene match. The CDR3 region is CASSFHLLGQATGELFF. The CDR3 DNA is TGTGCCAGCAGCTTCCATCTTCTCGGACAGGCCACCGGGGAGCTGTTTTTT.

CDR3 region: CASSPDRLQAFF. CDR3 bases: TGTGCCAGCTCACCAGACAGACTTCAAGCTTTCTTT. The genes are TRBV18 and TRBJ1-1; D is perhaps TRBD1 (5 bases). This CDR3 region has 12 residues. Germline V lookup: CDR1 KGHSH, CDR2 LQKENI. Trimming shortened V by 2 bases and J by 9 bases, and 10 bases separated the two germline ends.

This chain joins TRBV6-5 and TRBJ1-1; D unclear. The V gene's germline CDR1 is MNHEY and CDR2 SVGAGI. Trimming cost V 0 bases and J 5 bases, with 7 bases left between them. The CDR3 length is 13 residues. For the CDR3, the DNA is TGTGCCAGCAGTTACTCGATAGCAACTGAAGCTTTCTTT. Translation gives CASSYSIATEAFF.

J is TRBJ2-3 and V is TRBV11-2; 7 bases line up with TRBD2. The ends lost 5 bases at V and 3 bases at J; junction bases unmatched: 5. Germline V gene data show CDR1 as SGHAT and CDR2 as FQNNGV. The CDR3 is made up of 14 amino acids. CDR3 amino acids: CASSGRGMTDTQYF. Here the CDR3 DNA reads TGTGCCAGCAGCGGGCGGGGGATGACAGATACGCAGTATTTT.

This clone was detected ten times or more. The chain carries TRBV5-5 and TRBJ1-2, with 10 bases that match TRBD1. Germline V gives CDR1 SGHKS, CDR2 YYEKEE (reference sequence). CDR3 length equals 13 residues. Trimming took 4 bases from V and 8 from J; bases not matched to a gene: 5. Written as DNA, the CDR3 is TGTGCCAGCAGCCGGGACAGGGGAGGAGGCTACACCTTC. As protein: CASSRDRGGGYTF.

This clone was seen a handful of times. The rearrangement links TRBV5-6 to TRBJ1-5; D gene ambiguous. The CDR3 sequence is 12 residues long. Trimming removed 4 bases from V and 14 bases from J, with 16 bases in between. In germline, CDR1 is SGHDT, CDR2 YYEEEE. In DNA, the CDR3 is TGTGCCAGCAGCGGAAAATACGGGGTAAAGCATTTT. The encoded protein is CASSGKYGVKHF.

The chain couples TRBV5-4 to TRBJ1-6; D gene ambiguous. With 0 bases removed from V and 4 bases from J, the gap between germline ends came to 11 bases. CDR3 length equals 16 residues. Germline CDR1 is SGHNT and CDR2 is YYREEE (reference sequence). CDR3 loop: CASSLGAGDYNSPLHF. In nucleotides, the CDR3 is TGTGCCAGCAGCTTGGGGGCAGGCGATTATAATTCACCCCTCCACTTT.

The chain is built from TRBV7-2 and TRBJ1-2; weak D call: TRBD1 (5 bases). The germline V gene has CDR1 SGHTA and CDR2 FQGNSA. V was shortened by 8 bases and J by 0 bases, with 13 bases between the two germline ends. There are 14 residues in the CDR3. The CDR3 sequence: CASPLGAANYGYTF. CDR3 bases: TGTGCCAGCCCCTTAGGGGCCGCTAACTATGGCTACACCTTC.

J is TRBJ1-1 and V is TRBV5-4; D might be TRBD1 (5 bases). Trimming removed 0 bases at V and 0 bases at J, with 12 bases between. Germline lookup yields CDR1 SGHNT and CDR2 YYREEE (reference sequence). The CDR3 length is 16 residues. The CDR3 sequence is CASSLGGWTMNTEAFF. The CDR3 coding sequence is TGTGCCAGCAGCTTGGGGGGCTGGACCATGAACACTGAAGCTTTCTTT.

The chain couples TRBV6-5 to TRBJ2-3, with D perhaps matching TRBD1 (6 bases). Trimming took 5 bases from V and 5 from J, leaving 14 bases between them. The CDR3 extends over 14 amino acids. From germline, CDR1 is MNHEY and CDR2 SVGAGI. The CDR3 reads CASSKQGYLDTQYF. CDR3 bases: TGTGCCAGCAGTAAACAGGGATATTTAGATACGCAGTATTTT.

This chain links TRBV5-1 with TRBJ1-1, with D unclear. CDR3 length: 13 amino acids. The ends were cut back, 0 bases at V and 1 base at J, with 4 bases in the middle. The germline V gene has CDR1 SGHRS and CDR2 YFSETQ. The DNA for the CDR3 is TGCGCCAGCAGCTTGGCCTCGAACACTGAAGCTTTCTTT. Translation gives CASSLASNTEAFF. Combining the CDR3 with reference TRBV5-1 and TRBJ1-1 gives the whole variable domain KAGVTQTPRYLIKTRGQQVTLSCSPISGHRSVSWYQQTPGQGLQFLFEYFSETQRNKGNFPGRFSGRQFSNSRSEMNVSTLELGDSALYLCASSLASNTEAFFGQGTRLTVV.

The chain has TRBV4-3 and TRBJ2-2; possible D gene TRBD1, 6 bases. V was cut by 2 bases and J by 2 bases, with 12 bases left in between. This CDR3 is built from 16 residues. Per germline, CDR1 LGHNA and CDR2 YSLEER. As DNA, the CDR3 is TGCGCCAGCAGCCAACAGACAGGATATAACACCGGGGAGCTGTTTTTT. Encoded protein: CASSQQTGYNTGELFF.